The source of this T cell receptor beta chain is a study of blood T cell repertoires in COVID-19. As for the study in general: PBMCs, B-cell-depleted T cells, or T cells were the source of the cDNA or gDNA that made up the material.

The CDR3 sequence is 19 residues long. J gave up 0 bases and V 2 bases, and 13 bases lay outside the gene matches. Germline lookup yields CDR1 SGHDN and CDR2 FVKESK. This clone has a count of ten or more. Method: immunoSEQ multiplex PCR; TCRdb's copy keeps in-frame clones and lacks some. Of about 130,000 clones detected, roughly 80% appear once; the ten largest clones hold approximately 10%. The sample was PBMCs or T cells enriched from blood (not recorded which). The chain employs TRBV14 and TRBJ2-3; 8 nucleotides agree with TRBD2. The sequence was obtained from a man aged 50 to 59 who had recovered from COVID-19. The CDR3 nucleotides are TGTGCCAGCAGCCAACGCGGTAAAGCGGGGGCCCGTAGCACAGATACGCAGTATTTT. Amino acids: CASSQRGKAGARSTDTQYF.